One sample yielded the 24 T cell receptor beta chains listed below, sequenced in a study of T-cell reconstitution after alpha-beta-depleted transplantation in children. Library preparation (for TCRbeta) was performed with unique molecular identifiers. TCRdb re-called the PCR reads with MiXCR, one entry per CDR3 protein. The table lists about 230,000 distinct CDR3 sequences, 9.5% to 13% of them singletons. Source: PBMCs, taken before TCRalphabeta/CD19-depleted stem cell transplant. These TCRs come from a child younger than two with acute myeloid leukemia, due to receive a stem cell transplant.

The chain joins TRBV4-3 to TRBJ2-7; D remains ambiguous. The CDR3 has 15 residues. Germline-derived CDR1 and CDR2 are LGHNA and YSLEER. V was clipped by 0 bases and J by 0 bases, with 9 bases between them. CDR3 amino acids: CASSQDRQTSYEQYF. CDR3 nucleotides: TGCGCCAGCAGCCAAGATCGTCAGACCTCCTACGAGCAGTACTTC.

This clonotype was recorded many times. The V gene is TRBV7-2, the J gene TRBJ2-7; 7 bases map to TRBD1. The CDR3 contains 16 residues. V trimming: 5 bases; J trimming: 0 bases; junction bases outside the gene matches: 10. Germline CDR1 and CDR2: SGHTA and FQGNSA. The CDR3 loop reads CASSPPGQVYSYEQYF. The CDR3 DNA follows: TGTGCCAGCAGCCCCCCAGGACAGGTTTACTCCTACGAGCAGTACTTC.

This clonotype was counted at least ten times. This chain joins TRBV7-2 and TRBJ1-1; D is unclear. This CDR3 spans 14 amino acids. Germline V gene data show CDR1 as SGHTA and CDR2 as FQGNSA. The V and J ends lost 1 base and 3 bases respectively, with 9 bases between them. For the CDR3, the DNA is TGTGCCAGCAGCTTAGGCTCCATGGACACTGAAGCTTTCTTT. Amino acids: CASSLGSMDTEAFF.

This clonotype was recorded at least ten times. The chain carries TRBV20-1 and TRBJ2-7, with D hard to call. This CDR3 comprises 10 residues. Germline V gene sequence: CDR1 DFQATT, CDR2 SNEGSKA (reference sequence). V dropped 2 bases and J dropped 4 bases, with 3 bases sitting between them. In DNA, the CDR3 is TGCAGTGCTAGACTTTACGAGCAGTACTTC. Translation gives CSARLYEQYF.

With respect to this clonotype: A much more abundant neighbour one base away suggests this may be a read error. This chain links TRBV6-4 with TRBJ2-1; maybe TRBD2 (5 bases). CDR1 MRHNA and CDR2 SNTAGT come from the germline V gene. V shed 2 bases and J shed 3 bases, with 11 bases lying between them. The CDR3 totals 15 residues. The CDR3 loop reads CASSDKAAGYNEQFF. In DNA form, the CDR3 reads TGTGCCAGCAGTGACAAAGCGGCAGGCTACAATGAGCAGTTCTTC.

This clonotype has at least ten counts. J is TRBJ2-7 and V is TRBV6-5; 13 positions match TRBD2. The CDR3 extends over 16 amino acids. V lost 2 bases to trimming and J lost 4 bases; unmatched junction nucleotides: 5. Germline CDR1 and CDR2: MNHEY and SVGAGI. The CDR3 here is CASSYGTSGKMYEQYF. The CDR3 DNA is TGTGCCAGCAGTTACGGGACTAGCGGGAAGATGTACGAGCAGTACTTC.

The gene calls are TRBV11-2 and TRBJ2-3, with TRBD2 matching 11 bases. The germline gives CDR1 SGHAT, CDR2 FQNNGV. Trimming took 1 base from V and 0 from J; bases not matched to a gene: 6. CDR3 length equals 18 residues. Here the CDR3 DNA reads TGTGCCAGCAGCTTAGGCCGTAGCGGGAGGGCAAGCACAGATACGCAGTATTTT. Its translation: CASSLGRSGRASTDTQYF.

This clonotype was found many times. The rearrangement uses TRBV19 and TRBJ1-1; 7 nucleotides line up with TRBD1. Trimming removed 6 bases from V and 1 base from J; junction bases left unmatched: 5. The V gene's germline CDR1 is LNHDA and CDR2 SQIVND (reference sequence). This CDR3 has 14 amino acids. The CDR3 loop reads CASSHRGSNTEAFF. CDR3 nucleotides: TGTGCCAGTAGCCACAGGGGTTCGAACACTGAAGCTTTCTTT.

In its sample, this clonotype was seen many times. The genes are TRBV7-9 and TRBJ1-1; no clear D. The CDR3 runs 13 residues. Between the trimmed V and J ends, which lost 1 base and 5 bases, there was a span of 8 bases. The germline V gene encodes CDR1 SEHNR and CDR2 FQNEAQ (reference sequence). The CDR3 protein is CASSLEGRTEAFF. CDR3 coding DNA: TGTGCCAGCAGCTTAGAGGGAAGGACTGAAGCTTTCTTT.

Notes on this clonotype: Its ends do not fully match the called genes, so a read error is possible. The genes are TRBV6-1 and TRBJ2-3; 16 nucleotides agree with TRBD2. Looked up from germline, CDR1 is MNHNS and CDR2 is SASEGT. The CDR3 has 19 amino acids. CDR3 amino acids: CASSPGLAGGSRGMNTQYF. The CDR3 DNA is TGCGCCAGCAGCCCGGGACTAGCGGGAGGGTCAAGGGGAATGAATACGCAGTATTTT.

This clonotype was counted ten times or more. The chain is built from TRBV6-5 and TRBJ2-3; unclear D gene. Trimming removed 7 bases at V and 0 bases at J, with 11 bases between. The germline V gene has CDR1 MNHEY and CDR2 SVGAGI. The CDR3 is 14 amino acids. CDR3 in DNA: TGTGCCAGCACTCGGGCACGCAGCACAGATACGCAGTATTTT. This gives the protein CASTRARSTDTQYF.

Many counts were recorded for this clonotype. The gene calls are TRBV12-3 or TRBV12-4 and TRBJ2-1, with 8 bases lining up with TRBD2. V trimming: 5 bases; J trimming: 6 bases; junction bases outside the gene matches: 9. The CDR3 has 15 amino acids. DNA of the CDR3: TGTGCCAGCAGTCGGGCCGGGACTAGTTTCAATGAGCAGTTCTTC. The encoded protein is CASSRAGTSFNEQFF.

In this sample, this clonotype turned up many times. The chain links TRBV20-1 to TRBJ2-1; 10 bases fit TRBD2. CDR1 is DFQATT and CDR2 is SNEGSKA in the germline V gene (reference sequence). The CDR3 has 17 amino acids. The J segment lost 0 bases and the V segment lost 3 bases, leaving 8 bases of the junction unmatched. CDR3 in DNA: TGCAGTGCTAGCTCTGGGCTAGCGGGAGTCTCCTACAATGAGCAGTTCTTC. It is translated as CSASSGLAGVSYNEQFF.

Regarding this clonotype: This may be a read error: a much more frequent sequence differs by one nucleotide. The chain joins TRBV4-1 to TRBJ2-3; a possible D gene is TRBD1 (6 bases). The J call may not be correct, given that the DNA end is closer to TRBJ1-5. The CDR3 length is 17 residues. Germline CDR1 is MGHRA and CDR2 is YSYEKL. CDR3 nucleotides: TGCGCCAGCAGCCAAGGGCCTAGCGGGAGGTGGACAGATACGCAGCATTTT. It yields the protein CASSQGPSGRWTDTQHF.

At least ten counts were recorded for this clonotype. The chain is built from TRBV11-3 and TRBJ2-7, with 8 bases that match TRBD2. CDR1 SGHNT and CDR2 YENEEA come from the germline V gene. Trimming cost V 5 bases and J 6 bases; bases outside gene matches: 12. CDR3 length: 15 residues. CDR3 nucleotides: TGTGCCAGCAGCCCGCATGGGGCGGGAGGTGGCGAGCAGTACTTC. Protein product: CASSPHGAGGGEQYF.

This clonotype was counted ten times or more. V is TRBV5-6 and J is TRBJ2-5; the match to TRBD1 covers 8 bases. Germline CDR1 and CDR2: SGHDT and YYEEEE. The CDR3 contains 17 residues. Germline trimming cut 1 base from V and 5 bases from J; bases unmatched to any gene: 13. In DNA, the CDR3 is TGTGCCAGCAGCTTGAGGAGGACAGGGTGGGTGGTGGAGACCCAGTACTTC. Translated: CASSLRRTGWVVETQYF.

This clonotype was detected many times. The V and J genes are TRBV19 and TRBJ2-7; 8 nucleotides align to TRBD1. The CDR3 length is 15 residues. V trimming: 3 bases; J trimming: 2 bases; junction bases outside the gene matches: 6. Looked up from germline, CDR1 is LNHDA and CDR2 is SQIVND (reference sequence). CDR3 in DNA: TGTGCCAGTAGTATTATGACAGGGGCGACCTACGAGCAGTACTTC. Translation gives CASSIMTGATYEQYF.

This clonotype was detected ten times or more. J is TRBJ2-1 and V is TRBV6-4; 11 nucleotides align to TRBD1. The CDR3 is made up of 14 amino acids. In germline, CDR1 is MRHNA, CDR2 SNTAGT. With V trimmed by 4 bases and J by 5 bases, 1 base remained unmatched. The CDR3 protein is CASSGDRGNNEQFF. The CDR3 DNA reads TGTGCCAGCAGTGGGGACAGGGGGAACAATGAGCAGTTCTTC.

This clonotype was picked up many times. CDR3 nucleotide sequence: TGTGCCAGCACCCCCCGCTGGGGGGACAATGAGCAGTTCTTC. It specifies CASTPRWGDNEQFF. The chain has TRBV12-3 or TRBV12-4 and TRBJ2-1; a possible D gene is TRBD2 (6 bases). This CDR3 is built from 14 residues. Trimming removed 7 bases from V and 5 bases from J, with 15 bases in between.

The V and J genes are TRBV4-1 and TRBJ2-7; D is undetermined. Trimming shortened V by 4 bases and J by 3 bases, and 10 bases separated the two germline ends. Germline lookup yields CDR1 MGHRA and CDR2 YSYEKL. CDR3 length equals 13 residues. The CDR3 DNA follows: TGCGCCAGCAGCCCCGACACTGGCTACGAGCAGTACTTC. Amino acid sequence: CASSPDTGYEQYF.

The table lists this clonotype with many counts. The V call is TRBV7-9, the J call TRBJ2-5, with D unclear. The length of the CDR3 is 13 residues. The V end was cut by 5 bases, the J end by 1 base, with 8 bases between. Germline lookup yields CDR1 SEHNR and CDR2 FQNEAQ (reference sequence). CDR3 sequence: CASSEAPQETQYF. Written as DNA, the CDR3 is TGTGCCAGCAGCGAAGCCCCCCAAGAGACCCAGTACTTC.

This clonotype was seen many times. The chain carries TRBV5-1 and TRBJ1-1; weak D call: TRBD1 (6 bases). Germline V CDR1 and CDR2: SGHRS, YFSETQ. This CDR3 region has 14 residues. The V gene lost 0 bases and the J gene lost 5 bases, with 11 bases spanning the gap. The DNA of the CDR3 is TGCGCCAGCAGCTTGGCCCGGGACACAACTGAAGCTTTCTTT. Translating it yields CASSLARDTTEAFF.

This clonotype has at least ten counts. The chain is built from TRBV20-1 and TRBJ2-2; the D gene could be TRBD1 or TRBD2 (6 bases each). Trimming stripped 7 bases from V and 6 bases from J, with 15 bases between. The CDR3 is 13 residues long. CDR1 is DFQATT, CDR2 SNEGSKA, per germline (reference sequence). The CDR3 loop is CSGSQGGPGELFF. The CDR3 bases are TGCAGTGGCTCACAGGGAGGCCCCGGGGAGCTGTTTTTT.

This clonotype was counted ten times or more. This sequence joins TRBV19 and TRBJ2-7; 10 nucleotides line up with TRBD2. Trimming took 8 bases from V and 4 from J; bases not matched to a gene: 2. The CDR3 runs to 12 residues. CDR1 and CDR2 from the germline V gene are LNHDA and SQIVND (reference sequence). The CDR3 bases are TGTGCCAGTTCGACTAGCGGGTACGAGCAGTACTTC. This encodes CASSTSGYEQYF.